Following are 30 T cell receptor beta chains from one sample sequenced in a study of blood T cell repertoires in COVID-19. Method: immunoSEQ multiplex PCR; TCRdb's copy keeps in-frame clones and lacks some. The sample has approximately 270,000 clones, around 93% seen once. Sequencing was performed on PBMCs or T cells enriched from blood (not recorded which). The source of these receptors is a man in his forties who had been exposed to COVID-19.

The chain uses TRBV7-2 and TRBJ1-5; a possible D gene is TRBD1 (6 bases). Germline V lookup: CDR1 SGHTA, CDR2 FQGNSA. The CDR3 is 14 amino acids. Trimming pared 8 bases from V and 1 base from J, leaving 12 bases between. The CDR3 sequence: CASASDRSNQPQHF. The DNA of the CDR3 is TGTGCCAGCGCTTCGGACAGAAGCAATCAGCCCCAGCATTTT.

The V gene is TRBV9, the J gene TRBJ1-2; 11 bases match TRBD1. With V trimmed by 3 bases and J by 3 bases, 4 bases remained unmatched. Germline V gives CDR1 SGDLS, CDR2 YYNGEE. This CDR3 contains 15 residues. The CDR3 coding sequence is TGTGCCAGCAGCGCAAGGGACAGGGGGGACTATGGCTACACCTTC. As protein: CASSARDRGDYGYTF.

This sequence joins TRBV29-1 and TRBJ2-3; 12 positions match TRBD2. CDR3 length: 17 amino acids. Trimming cost V 3 bases and J 2 bases; bases outside gene matches: 9. Germline V lookup: CDR1 SQVTM, CDR2 ANQGSEA. CDR3 in DNA: TGCAGCGTTGAGGGACTAGCGGGCACACCTCTCACAGATACGCAGTATTTT. Its translation: CSVEGLAGTPLTDTQYF.

The V and J genes are TRBV18 and TRBJ2-3, with 7 bases aligning to TRBD1. V was pared by 7 bases and J by 0 bases, with 7 bases of the junction left unmatched. This CDR3 contains 15 residues. In germline, CDR1 is KGHSH, CDR2 LQKENI. The CDR3 sequence: CASLDPGQSTDTQYF. The CDR3 region has the DNA TGTGCCAGCTTAGACCCGGGACAGAGCACAGATACGCAGTATTTT. Together with reference TRBV18 and TRBJ2-3, the CDR3 gives the full variable domain: NAGVMQNPRHLVRRRGQEARLRCSPMKGHSHVYWYRQLPEEGLKFMVYLQKENIIDESGMPKERFSAEFPKEGPSILRIQQVVRGDSAAYFCASLDPGQSTDTQYFGPGTRLTVL.

This clone has just one count. The chain joins TRBV5-1 to TRBJ1-2; TRBD1 matches at 9 bases. The V gene end was trimmed by 4 bases and the J gene end by 4 bases; junction bases not matched to a gene: 2. The CDR3 is made up of 13 amino acids. CDR1 is SGHRS, CDR2 YFSETQ, per germline. The CDR3 sequence is CASSPTGGYGYTF. The CDR3 bases are TGCGCCAGCAGCCCGACAGGGGGCTATGGCTACACCTTC.

The chain employs TRBV11-1 and TRBJ1-4; a possible D gene is TRBD1 (5 bases). V lost 5 bases and J lost 14, with 18 bases in between. The CDR3 consists of 13 residues. Germline V gene data show CDR1 as SGHAT and CDR2 as FQDESV (reference sequence). The CDR3 loop is CASSRDPTGVLFF. CDR3 DNA sequence: TGTGCCAGCAGCCGAGATCCAACAGGCGTCCTGTTTTTT. The full variable domain, completed using reference TRBV11-1 and TRBJ1-4, is EAEVAQSPRYKITEKSQAVAFWCDPISGHATLYWYRQILGQGPELLVQFQDESVVDDSQLPKDRFSAERLKGVDSTLKIQPAELGDSAMYLCASSRDPTGVLFFGSGTQLSVL.

V is TRBV9 and J is TRBJ1-2; 8 bases match TRBD1. Germline assignment: CDR1 SGDLS and CDR2 YYNGEE. The length of the CDR3 is 17 residues. The ends lost 0 bases at V and 6 bases at J; junction bases unmatched: 13. CDR3 nucleotide sequence: TGTGCCAGCAGCGTAGCGGCAGGGGGCGGTAGAATGGATGGCTACACCTTC. Its protein is CASSVAAGGGRMDGYTF.

The chain recombines TRBV28 with TRBJ2-7; D may be TRBD2 (6 bases). Trimming removed 7 bases from V and 7 bases from J, with 26 bases in between. The germline gives CDR1 MDHEN, CDR2 SYDVKM. The CDR3 spans 16 residues. Here the CDR3 DNA reads TGTGCCAGCACCTCCTCCCCCGGGACTTCCCCGGGGGAGCAGTACTTC. Its translation is CASTSSPGTSPGEQYF.

The genes are TRBV14 and TRBJ2-7; D might be TRBD1 (5 bases). The V and J ends lost 0 bases and 5 bases respectively, with 14 bases between them. The CDR3 covers 15 residues. Germline V gives CDR1 SGHDN, CDR2 FVKESK. CDR3 DNA: TGTGCCAGCAGCCAAGATCGTACAGGACCCAACGAGCAGTACTTC. This codes for CASSQDRTGPNEQYF.

This clone was observed a single time. The J gene is TRBJ2-1, the V gene TRBV15; TRBD2 agrees at 9 bases. Unmatched junction bases numbered 11, after V lost 0 bases and J lost 5 bases. Germline V CDR1 and CDR2: LNHNV, YYDKDF (reference sequence). The CDR3 has 18 amino acids. The chain's CDR3 is CATSREPSVAGVNNEQFF. In nucleotides, the CDR3 is TGTGCCACCAGCAGAGAGCCCTCAGTAGCGGGAGTTAACAATGAGCAGTTCTTC.

The chain uses TRBV7-2 and TRBJ1-1; weak D call: TRBD1 (5 bases). The germline CDR1 and CDR2 sequences are SGHTA and FQGNSA. This CDR3 has 14 residues. Trimming removed 0 bases at V and 5 bases at J, with 10 bases between. CDR3 amino acids: CASSLAGTWTEAFF. The CDR3, as DNA: TGTGCCAGCAGCTTAGCAGGGACTTGGACTGAAGCTTTCTTT.

The chain is built from TRBV21-1 and TRBJ1-5; the DNA was not compared with TRBD1, the D call given in the table. TRBV21-1 is assigned pseudogene status. CDR3 size: 13 residues. The CDR3 region is CASTGQGDQPQHF. The CDR3 nucleotides read TGTGCCAGCACGGGTCAGGGTGATCAGCCCCAGCATTTT.

The V and J genes are TRBV3-1 (or the pseudogene TRBV3-2) and TRBJ2-1; no definite D call. Germline-derived CDR1 and CDR2 are LGHDT and YNNKEL (reference sequence). The CDR3 has 15 amino acids. Trimming took 0 bases from V and 4 from J, leaving 10 bases between them. For the CDR3, the DNA is TGTGCCAGCAGCCAAGATCTAGAGTCTTACAATGAGCAGTTCTTC. Its translation: CASSQDLESYNEQFF.

This clone has only a few counts. The rearrangement joins TRBV2 to TRBJ2-7, with TRBD2 matching 7 bases. The germline V gene encodes CDR1 SNHLY and CDR2 FYNNEI. There are 14 residues in the CDR3. The ends lost 7 bases at V and 7 bases at J; junction bases unmatched: 13. In nucleotides, the CDR3 is TGTGCCAGCATCTCGAGCGGGATTTCGGGTGAGCAGTACTTC. Translated: CASISSGISGEQYF.

The chain combines TRBV4-3 with TRBJ1-1; D is possibly TRBD1 (5 bases). CDR1 LGHNA and CDR2 YSLEER come from the germline V gene. The length of the CDR3 is 15 residues. V gave up 1 base and J gave up 1 base, with 10 bases separating them. Here the CDR3 reads CASSQVGLQNTEAFF. The CDR3 region has the DNA TGCGCCAGCAGCCAAGTGGGACTGCAGAACACTGAAGCTTTCTTT.

The chain employs TRBV5-1 and TRBJ1-1, with D possibly matching TRBD1 (5 bases). V shed 5 bases and J shed 0 bases, with 11 bases lying between them. The CDR3 is 14 residues long. CDR1 and CDR2 from the germline V gene are SGHRS and YFSETQ. This CDR3 reads CASSISTVNTEAFF. CDR3 coding DNA: TGCGCCAGCAGTATCTCGACAGTGAACACTGAAGCTTTCTTT.

The rearrangement uses TRBV29-1 and TRBJ1-1, with D maybe TRBD1 (6 bases). The ends were cut back, 4 bases at V and 5 bases at J, with 11 bases in the middle. CDR3 length equals 12 residues. Per the germline V gene, CDR1 is SQVTM and CDR2 is ANQGSEA. The CDR3: CSVGRQETEAFF. The DNA for the CDR3 is TGCAGCGTTGGCCGACAGGAGACTGAAGCTTTCTTT. The full variable domain, with the rest looked up from reference TRBV29-1 and TRBJ1-1, is SAVISQKPSRDICQRGTSLTIQCQVDSQVTMMFWYRQQPGQSLTLIATANQGSEATYESGFVIDKFPISRPNLTFSTLTVSNMSPEDSSIYLCSVGRQETEAFFGQGTRLTVV.

This clone was counted once. The chain recombines TRBV10-2 with TRBJ2-7; weak D call: TRBD2 (5 bases). In germline, CDR1 is WSHSY, CDR2 SAAADI. The CDR3 runs 13 residues. V was trimmed by 6 bases and J by 3 bases, leaving 12 bases between them. The CDR3 bases are TGCGCCAGCAGCCGGGCTAGCAACTACGAGCAGTACTTC. This gives the protein CASSRASNYEQYF.

This clone was counted a single time. The rearrangement uses TRBV5-1 and TRBJ1-1; TRBD1 matches at 7 bases. This CDR3 has 14 amino acids. From germline, CDR1 is SGHRS and CDR2 YFSETQ. The trim removed 6 bases at V and 7 bases at J, leaving 12 bases unmatched. Here the CDR3 DNA reads TGCGCCAGCACCGGACTGACAGGGTCGAATGAAGCTTTCTTT. Encoded protein: CASTGLTGSNEAFF. Using reference TRBV5-1 and TRBJ1-1 for the parts outside the CDR3, the full variable domain is KAGVTQTPRYLIKTRGQQVTLSCSPISGHRSVSWYQQTPGQGLQFLFEYFSETQRNKGNFPGRFSGRQFSNSRSEMNVSTLELGDSALYLCASTGLTGSNEAFFGQGTRLTVV.

The chain links TRBV7-9 to TRBJ1-3; no firm D call. V gave up 3 bases and J gave up 2 bases, with 8 bases separating them. Germline V gives CDR1 SEHNR, CDR2 FQNEAQ (reference sequence). This CDR3 is 14 amino acids long. CDR3 residues: CASSFLGTGNTIYF. Here the CDR3 DNA reads TGTGCCAGCAGCTTCCTCGGGACTGGAAACACCATATATTTT.

The chain recombines TRBV28 with TRBJ2-2, with 7 bases that match TRBD1. The CDR3 runs 13 residues. Germline CDR1 is MDHEN and CDR2 is SYDVKM. Unmatched junction bases numbered 0, after V lost 2 bases and J lost 6 bases. CDR3 region: CASSLQGAGELFF. CDR3 DNA sequence: TGTGCCAGCAGTTTACAGGGGGCCGGGGAGCTGTTTTTT.

Concerning this clone itself: An end of the junction differs from the germline gene, which may be a read error. The chain joins TRBV28 to TRBJ1-2, with a tentative D call TRBD1 (5 bases). CDR3 length: 11 residues. Germline V gene lookup returns CDR1 MDHEN and CDR2 SYDVKM. The CDR3 spells CASRGLTVPFF. The DNA of the CDR3 is TGTGCCAGCAGGGGACTGACAGTTCCTTTCTTC.

The chain couples TRBV3-1 (or the pseudogene TRBV3-2) to TRBJ1-4, with TRBD1 identical over 7 bases. V lost 0 bases and J lost 7; bases outside the gene matches: 5. This CDR3 comprises 15 residues. Germline CDR1 reads LGHDT; CDR2 reads YNNKEL (reference sequence). The CDR3 sequence: CASSQDWTGSEKLFF. In DNA form, the CDR3 reads TGTGCCAGCAGCCAAGATTGGACAGGATCTGAAAAACTGTTTTTT.

The rearrangement links TRBV7-9 to TRBJ1-2, with TRBD1 identical over 8 bases. CDR1 is SEHNR and CDR2 is FQNEAQ in the germline V gene (reference sequence). The CDR3 spans 15 residues. J was trimmed by 4 bases and V by 7 bases; bases with no gene match: 11. CDR3 residues: CASTREGQVGYGYTF. CDR3 nucleotides: TGTGCCAGCACCCGAGAGGGACAGGTCGGCTATGGCTACACCTTC.

The chain links TRBV2 to TRBJ2-3; D is possibly TRBD1 (5 bases). CDR1 is SNHLY and CDR2 is FYNNEI in the germline V gene. The CDR3 spans 11 residues. The V and J ends lost 10 bases and 2 bases respectively, with 7 bases between them. The CDR3 reads CATTVTDTQYF. CDR3 bases: TGTGCCACGACAGTCACAGATACGCAGTATTTT.

This rearrangement joins TRBV15 to TRBJ1-6, with 9 bases lining up with TRBD1. The CDR3 sequence is 16 residues long. Germline CDR1 and CDR2: LNHNV and YYDKDF (reference sequence). The ends lost 5 bases at V and 10 bases at J; junction bases unmatched: 12. CDR3 nucleotide sequence: TGTGCCACCAGCCGGGGATGGACAGGGGAGGGATCACCCCTCCACTTT. Translated: CATSRGWTGEGSPLHF.

The chain joins TRBV7-9 to TRBJ2-1; 9 nucleotides agree with TRBD1. The CDR3 is made up of 18 amino acids. Per germline, CDR1 SEHNR and CDR2 FQNEAQ (reference sequence). The V gene end was trimmed by 2 bases and the J gene end by 0 bases; junction bases not matched to a gene: 8. In DNA, the CDR3 is TGTGCCAGCAGCTTAACCCTCGGACAGGGGAGCTCCTACAATGAGCAGTTCTTC. The encoded protein is CASSLTLGQGSSYNEQFF.

V usage is TRBV2 and J usage is TRBJ1-5; D gene uncertain. Trimming removed 3 bases at V and 8 bases at J, with 8 bases between. Germline V CDR1 and CDR2: SNHLY, FYNNEI. This CDR3 contains 12 residues. CDR3 loop: CASSDTREPQHF. The CDR3 DNA follows: TGTGCCAGCAGTGACACCCGCGAGCCCCAGCATTTT.

The chain is built from TRBV28 and TRBJ2-7; D not resolved. The CDR3 loop spans 14 amino acids. Germline CDR1 reads MDHEN; CDR2 reads SYDVKM. Trimming stripped 3 bases from V and 0 bases from J, with 9 bases between. The CDR3 bases are TGTGCCAGCAGTTTCGTGACAACCTCCTACGAGCAGTACTTC. This translates into CASSFVTTSYEQYF. Supplemented by reference TRBV28 and TRBJ2-7, the full variable domain reads DVKVTQSSRYLVKRTGEKVFLECVQDMDHENMFWYRQDPGLGLRLIYFSYDVKMKEKGDIPEGYSVSREKKERFSLILESASTNQTSMYLCASSFVTTSYEQYFGPGTRLTVT.

The chain couples TRBV21-1 to TRBJ2-3; TRBD2, the D gene given by the table, was not confirmed from the DNA. TRBV21-1 has pseudogene status. The CDR3 has 16 residues. The CDR3 coding sequence is TGTGCCAGCAGCAAAGGGGGACTAGCGGGAGGGCCCGCGCAGTATTTT. Its protein is CASSKGGLAGGPAQYF.